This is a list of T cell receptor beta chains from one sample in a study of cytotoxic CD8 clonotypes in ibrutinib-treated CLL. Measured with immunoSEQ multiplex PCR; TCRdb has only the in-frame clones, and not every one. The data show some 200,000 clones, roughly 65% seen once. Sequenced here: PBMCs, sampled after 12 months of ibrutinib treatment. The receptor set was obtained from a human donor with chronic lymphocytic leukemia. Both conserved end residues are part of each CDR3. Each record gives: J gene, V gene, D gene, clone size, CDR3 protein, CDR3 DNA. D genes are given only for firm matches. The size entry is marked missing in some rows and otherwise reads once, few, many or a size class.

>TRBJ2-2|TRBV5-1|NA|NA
CASSPSQGRDTGELFF
TGCGCCAGCAGCCCCTCGCAGGGAAGGGACACCGGGGAGCTGTTTTTT
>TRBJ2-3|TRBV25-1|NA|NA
CASSDAEGPGSTDTQYF
TGTGCCAGCAGTGATGCAGAGGGACCGGGTAGCACAGATACGCAGTATTTT
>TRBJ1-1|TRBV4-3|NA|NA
CASSQVGWGNTEAFF
TGCGCCAGCAGCCAAGTTGGGTGGGGAAACACTGAAGCTTTCTTT
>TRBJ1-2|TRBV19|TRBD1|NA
CATYSQGKSNYGYTF
TGTGCCACCTACTCACAGGGGAAGTCAAACTATGGCTACACCTTC
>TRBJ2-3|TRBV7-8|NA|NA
CASSRLGLSTDTQYF
TGTGCCAGCAGCCGCTTGGGATTGAGCACAGATACGCAGTATTTT
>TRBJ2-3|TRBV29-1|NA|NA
CSVATLTDTQYF
TGCAGCGTGGCAACTCTAACAGATACGCAGTATTTT
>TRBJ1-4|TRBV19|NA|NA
CASSLGRAEKLFF
TGTGCCAGTAGTCTGGGAAGGGCTGAAAAACTGTTTTTT
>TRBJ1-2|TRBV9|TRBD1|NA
CASSDGTGGGYTF
TGTGCCAGCAGCGATGGGACAGGGGGTGGCTACACCTTC
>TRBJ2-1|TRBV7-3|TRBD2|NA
CASSLTSGLAPYNEQFF
TGTGCCAGCAGCTTAACCTCGGGACTAGCGCCATACAATGAGCAGTTCTTC
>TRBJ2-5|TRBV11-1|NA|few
CASSLAPQETQYF
TGTGCCAGCAGCTTAGCCCCCCAAGAGACCCAATACTTC
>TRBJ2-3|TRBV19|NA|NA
CASSMYQTDTQYF
TGTGCCAGTAGTATGTACCAGACAGATACGCAGTATTTT
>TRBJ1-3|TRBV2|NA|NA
CASSWAGAPGNTIYF
TGTGCCAGCAGCTGGGCGGGGGCGCCTGGAAACACCATATATTTT
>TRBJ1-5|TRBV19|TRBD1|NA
CASSIFTGDNQPQHF
TGTGCCAGTAGTATATTTACAGGGGACAATCAGCCCCAGCATTTT
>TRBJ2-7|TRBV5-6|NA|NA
CASSFIGGGSYEQYF
TGTGCCAGCAGCTTCATTGGAGGGGGCTCCTACGAGCAGTACTTC
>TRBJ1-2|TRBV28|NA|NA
CASRTGNYGYTF
TGTGCCTCCCGGACGGGGAACTATGGCTACACCTTC
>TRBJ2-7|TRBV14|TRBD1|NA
CASRRGQVRTEEQYF
TGTGCCAGCAGACGGGGACAGGTCCGTACGGAGGAGCAGTACTTC
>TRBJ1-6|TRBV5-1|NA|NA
CASSLRTDYNSPLHF
TGCGCCAGCAGCCTCCGGACAGATTATAATTCACCCCTCCACTTT
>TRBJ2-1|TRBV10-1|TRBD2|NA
CASSESRGRQHQFF
TGCGCCAGCAGTGAGTCCCGCGGGAGGCAACACCAGTTCTTC
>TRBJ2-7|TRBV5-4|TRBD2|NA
CASSQTSGTYEQYF
TGTGCCAGCAGCCAGACTAGCGGGACCTACGAGCAGTACTTC
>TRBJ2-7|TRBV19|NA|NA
CASTPPDSYEQYF
TGTGCCAGTACCCCTCCCGACAGCTACGAGCAGTACTTC
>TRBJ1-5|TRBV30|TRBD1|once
CAWGGTARNQPQHF
TGTGCCTGGGGTGGGACAGCTCGGAATCAGCCCCAGCATTTT
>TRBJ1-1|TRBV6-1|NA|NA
CASSSTQAFF
TGTGCCAGCAGCTCTACTCAAGCTTTCTTT
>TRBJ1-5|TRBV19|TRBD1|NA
CATRDRVSQPQHF
TGTGCCACCCGGGACAGGGTGAGTCAGCCCCAGCATTTT
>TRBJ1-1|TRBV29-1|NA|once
CSVRGSWNTEAFF
TGCAGCGTTCGGGGCAGTTGGAACACTGAAGCTTTCTTT
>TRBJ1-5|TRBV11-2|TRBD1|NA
CASSYTTGLRQPQHF
TGTGCCAGCAGCTATACGACAGGGCTCAGACAGCCCCAGCATTTT
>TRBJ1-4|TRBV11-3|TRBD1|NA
CASSAGGGTNEKLFF
TGTGCCAGCAGCGCAGGGGGCGGAACTAATGAAAAACTGTTTTTT
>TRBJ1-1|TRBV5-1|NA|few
CASSLRGDTEAFF
TGCGCCAGCAGCTTGAGAGGTGACACTGAAGCTTTCTTT
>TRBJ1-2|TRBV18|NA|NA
CASSSNRANYGYTF
TGTGCCAGCTCATCTAACAGGGCTAACTATGGCTACACCTTC
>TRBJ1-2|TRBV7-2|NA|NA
CASSLRGGYTF
TGTGCCAGCAGCTTACGGGGTGGCTACACCTTC
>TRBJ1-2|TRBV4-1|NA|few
CASSRPGNGYTF
TGCGCCAGCAGCCGTCCGGGGAATGGCTACACCTTC
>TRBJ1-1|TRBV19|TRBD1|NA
CASTKDRIVAEAFF
TGTGCCAGTACCAAGGACAGGATAGTCGCTGAAGCTTTCTTT
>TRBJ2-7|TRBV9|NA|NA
CASSVVESGQQYF
TGTGCCAGCAGCGTAGTGGAGTCTGGACAGCAGTACTTC
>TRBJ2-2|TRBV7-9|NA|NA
CASASRAVGELFF
TGTGCCAGCGCCTCACGGGCGGTCGGGGAGCTGTTTTTT
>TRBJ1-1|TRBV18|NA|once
CASSPGPGSMNTEAFF
TGTGCCAGCTCACCGGGACCGGGCTCCATGAACACTGAAGCTTTCTTT
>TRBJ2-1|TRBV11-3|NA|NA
CASSSLGVHNEQFF
TGTGCCAGCAGCTCCTTAGGGGTCCACAATGAGCAGTTCTTC
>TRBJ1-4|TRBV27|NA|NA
CASSLWANEKLFF
TGTGCCAGCAGTTTATGGGCCAATGAAAAACTGTTTTTT
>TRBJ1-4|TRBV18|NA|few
CASSPTVMVEKLFF
TGTGCCAGCTCACCGACTGTGATGGTGGAAAAACTGTTTTTT
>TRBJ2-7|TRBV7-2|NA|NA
CASSLVSSYEQYF
TGTGCCAGCAGCTTAGTCAGCTCCTACGAGCAGTACTTC
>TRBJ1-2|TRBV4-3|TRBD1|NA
CASSQYQGVSSGYTF
TGCGCCAGCAGCCAATACCAGGGGGTGAGTAGTGGCTACACCTTC
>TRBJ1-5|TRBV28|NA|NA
CASSLSGSGNQPQHF
TGTGCCAGCAGTTTATCAGGGTCGGGCAATCAGCCCCAGCATTTT
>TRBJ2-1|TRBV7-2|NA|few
CASSPNSNEQFF
TGTGCCAGCAGCCCAAATTCGAATGAGCAGTTCTTC
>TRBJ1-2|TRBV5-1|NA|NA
CASSLGAGAHGYTF
TGCGCCAGCAGCTTGGGGGCAGGGGCCCATGGCTACACCTTC